Listed here are 18 T cell receptor beta chains from one sample, sequenced in a study of metastatic and nonmetastatic thyroid tumors. Treatment of any kind had been given to no patient before thyroid surgery. TCRdb re-analyzed the PCR reads through MiXCR. This sample carries around 24,000 clones, roughly 21% of them seen once, and the ten largest clones take 10% to 15%. Input material: blood. These receptors were taken from a male donor with papillary thyroid cancer or a benign thyroid nodule (not recorded which). Some clones in this sample may be carry-over from other donors' samples.

The chain links TRBV6-1 to TRBJ2-6; TRBD2 is a possible D gene (6 bases). The V end lost 5 bases, the J end lost 1 base, and 12 bases lay between the germline ends. There are 16 residues in the CDR3. Germline CDR1 and CDR2: MNHNS and SASEGT. Here the CDR3 DNA reads TGTGCCAGCAGTCCCCAAAGCGGGTCTGGGGCCAACGTCCTGACTTTC. Translation gives CASSPQSGSGANVLTF.

Ten or more counts support this clone. The V gene is TRBV18, the J gene TRBJ1-1; perhaps TRBD1 as D (5 bases). This CDR3 contains 13 residues. With 3 bases removed from V and 2 bases from J, the gap between germline ends came to 7 bases. CDR1 and CDR2 (germline): KGHSH, LQKENI. In DNA, the CDR3 is TGTGCCAGCTCACCCGGACATAACACTGAAGCTTTCTTT. The encoded protein is CASSPGHNTEAFF.

This clone is medium-sized. The genes are TRBV6-7 and TRBJ2-7; TRBD1 aligns across 8 bases. TRBV6-7 is designated an ORF whose function remains uncertain. J was trimmed by 2 bases and V by 2 bases; bases with no gene match: 11. This CDR3 comprises 17 residues. In DNA form, the CDR3 reads TGTGCCAGCAGTTACCCGTACCCGGGACAGGCGCCCTACGAGCAGTACTTC. It translates to CASSYPYPGQAPYEQYF.

V gene TRBV27 combines with J gene TRBJ2-5, with D uncertain. Germline lookup yields CDR1 MNHEY and CDR2 SMNVEV (reference sequence). The length of the CDR3 is 15 residues. Trimming cost V 6 bases and J 4 bases, with 18 bases left between them. CDR3 in amino acids: CASSRRSARTETQYF. CDR3 sequence (DNA): TGTGCCAGCAGCCGAAGGTCAGCAAGAACAGAGACCCAGTACTTC.

J is TRBJ1-2 and V is TRBV2; 7 nucleotides match TRBD1. V trimming: 0 bases; J trimming: 8 bases; junction bases outside the gene matches: 6. Germline V lookup: CDR1 SNHLY, CDR2 FYNNEI. The CDR3 consists of 14 residues. The CDR3 region is CASSEAEGAGGYTF. The CDR3 nucleotides read TGTGCCAGCAGTGAAGCGGAGGGGGCAGGCGGCTACACCTTC.

This clone was counted at least ten times. The chain employs TRBV11-2 and TRBJ2-3; D gene unclear. Germline V lookup: CDR1 SGHAT, CDR2 FQNNGV. Deletions cut 1 base from V and 4 bases from J, with 9 bases between. The CDR3 length is 14 residues. The CDR3 DNA is TGTGCCAGCAGCTTAGGGATGTTGGCAGATACGCAGTATTTT. It specifies CASSLGMLADTQYF.

This sequence joins TRBV7-6 and TRBJ2-2; no clear D. The ends were cut back, 3 bases at V and 12 bases at J, with 14 bases in the middle. Germline assignment: CDR1 SGHVS and CDR2 FNYEAQ. The length of the CDR3 is 13 residues. CDR3 DNA sequence: TGTGCCAGCAGCTTTGTTGATATAGGGCAGCTGTTTTTT. Translated: CASSFVDIGQLFF.

This clone came up a few times. The junction shows a germline mismatch at one end, possibly a read error. This specimen includes other DNA sequences encoding the same CDR3. The V call is TRBV6-2 or TRBV6-3, the J call TRBJ2-4; 7 nucleotides match TRBD2. The CDR3 extends over 20 amino acids. Germline V gives CDR1 MNHEY, CDR2 SVGEGT. This CDR3 reads CASSLRGETSGNSWKNIQYF. In DNA, the CDR3 is TGTGCAAGCAGCCTCCGGGGGGAAACCAGCGGGAATAGTTGGAAAAACATTCAGTACTTC.

V and J are TRBV13 and TRBJ1-5; 9 positions agree with TRBD1. Germline trimming cut 5 bases from V and 3 bases from J; bases unmatched to any gene: 8. Per the germline V gene, CDR1 is PRHDT and CDR2 is FYEKMQ (reference sequence). The CDR3 has 16 residues. The CDR3 is CASSHSGTGYNQPQHF. The DNA for the CDR3 is TGTGCCAGCAGCCACTCCGGGACAGGGTACAATCAGCCCCAGCATTTT. Full variable domain (remainder filled in from reference TRBV13 and TRBJ1-5): AAGVIQSPRHLIKEKRETATLKCYPIPRHDTVYWYQQGPGQDPQFLISFYEKMQSDKGSIPDRFSAQQFSDYHSELNMSSLELGDSALYFCASSHSGTGYNQPQHFGDGTRLSIL.

This chain joins TRBV20-1 and TRBJ2-7; tentative D call: TRBD2 (7 bases). V dropped 1 base and J dropped 4 bases, with 11 bases sitting between them. Germline V gene lookup returns CDR1 DFQATT and CDR2 SNEGSKA (reference sequence). The CDR3 contains 13 residues. The CDR3 nucleotides are TGCAGTGCTAGAGGGGGGGGCGAGTACGAGCAGTACTTC. It encodes CSARGGGEYEQYF.

V gene TRBV2 combines with J gene TRBJ2-4, with 9 bases matching TRBD1. The V and J ends lost 4 bases and 6 bases, in that order; junction bases with no gene match: 16. This CDR3 is 18 amino acids long. Germline CDR1 reads SNHLY; CDR2 reads FYNNEI. The CDR3 DNA is TGTGCCAGCAGTGGAGGGCTGGGACAGGGTGGGGGAGGAAACATTCAGTACTTC. Its protein product is CASSGGLGQGGGGNIQYF.

The chain recombines TRBV27 with TRBJ2-1; D might be TRBD1 (6 bases). The CDR3 is made up of 11 amino acids. Germline V CDR1 and CDR2: MNHEY, SMNVEV (reference sequence). V shed 3 bases and J shed 13 bases, with 10 bases lying between them. The CDR3 DNA is TGTGCCAGCAGTTTTGGGGGCGTTCAGTTCTTC. It codes for CASSFGGVQFF.

The table lists this clone with many counts. V and J are TRBV7-9 and TRBJ2-7; D unresolved. Trimming left V 1 base short and J 2 bases short, with 9 bases between. The CDR3 contains 14 residues. Germline V lookup: CDR1 SEHNR, CDR2 FQNEAQ (reference sequence). In DNA form, the CDR3 reads TGTGCCAGCAGCTTAGGCATAAGGGCCTACGAGCAGTACTTC. Translated, it gives CASSLGIRAYEQYF.

The rearrangement links TRBV28 to TRBJ2-2; perhaps TRBD1 as D (5 bases). This CDR3 has 14 residues. The V end was cut by 7 bases, the J end by 7 bases, with 16 bases between. Looked up from germline, CDR1 is MDHEN and CDR2 is SYDVKM. CDR3 coding DNA: TGTGCCAGCATCATCACAGGTGACATCGGGGAGCTGTTTTTT. Its protein product is CASIITGDIGELFF.

This clone was seen at least ten times. This chain joins TRBV12-3 or TRBV12-4 and TRBJ2-1; D ambiguous. V lost 5 bases, J lost 9 bases, and 14 bases lay in between. This CDR3 is built from 13 residues. The CDR3 DNA follows: TGTGCCAGCAGTATTCAATATAGAAGTGAGCAGTTCTTC. Translated, it gives CASSIQYRSEQFF.

With regard to this clone: Sequence at one end of the junction differs from germline and may be a read error. The chain links TRBV6-1 to TRBJ2-3; 9 positions agree with TRBD2. CDR1 and CDR2 from the germline V gene are MNHNS and SASEGT. The CDR3 covers 17 residues. The CDR3 sequence is CASSEKGLAPSTDTRYF. The DNA for the CDR3 is TGTGCCAGCAGTGAAAAGGGACTAGCCCCGAGCACAGATACGCGGTATTTT.

This chain links TRBV2 with TRBJ2-1; TRBD2 might be the D (5 bases). V was clipped by 6 bases and J by 9 bases, with 9 bases between them. CDR1 is SNHLY, CDR2 FYNNEI, per germline. CDR3 length equals 11 residues. The CDR3 reads CASRRAREQFF. In nucleotides, the CDR3 is TGTGCCAGCAGGAGGGCTCGTGAGCAGTTCTTC.

This clone was picked up many times. The chain recombines TRBV7-3 with TRBJ2-2; 8 nucleotides align to TRBD2. Germline V gene data show CDR1 as SGHTA and CDR2 as FQGTGA. The CDR3 contains 21 residues. V lost 1 base and J lost 1; bases outside the gene matches: 17. The CDR3 reads CASSLRSLAGGSTKNTGELFF. CDR3 in DNA: TGTGCCAGCAGCTTAAGGTCTCTAGCGGGCGGCTCAACGAAGAACACCGGGGAGCTGTTTTTT.